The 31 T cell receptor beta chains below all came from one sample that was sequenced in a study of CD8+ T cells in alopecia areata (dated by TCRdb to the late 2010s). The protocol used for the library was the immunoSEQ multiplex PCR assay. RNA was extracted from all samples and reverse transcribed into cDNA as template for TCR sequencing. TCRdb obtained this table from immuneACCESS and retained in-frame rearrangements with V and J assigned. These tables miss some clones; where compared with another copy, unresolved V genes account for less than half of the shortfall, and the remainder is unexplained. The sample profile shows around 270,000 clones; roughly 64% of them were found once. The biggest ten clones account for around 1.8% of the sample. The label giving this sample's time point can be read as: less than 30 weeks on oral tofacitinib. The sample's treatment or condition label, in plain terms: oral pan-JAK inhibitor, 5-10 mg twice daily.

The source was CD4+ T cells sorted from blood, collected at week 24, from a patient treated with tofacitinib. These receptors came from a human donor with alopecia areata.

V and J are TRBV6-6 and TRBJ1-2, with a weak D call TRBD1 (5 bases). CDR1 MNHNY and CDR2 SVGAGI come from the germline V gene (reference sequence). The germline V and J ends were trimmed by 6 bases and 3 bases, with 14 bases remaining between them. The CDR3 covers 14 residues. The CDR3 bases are TGTGCCAGCAGCCCCGCCCCGGGGCACTATGGCTACACCTTC. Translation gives CASSPAPGHYGYTF.

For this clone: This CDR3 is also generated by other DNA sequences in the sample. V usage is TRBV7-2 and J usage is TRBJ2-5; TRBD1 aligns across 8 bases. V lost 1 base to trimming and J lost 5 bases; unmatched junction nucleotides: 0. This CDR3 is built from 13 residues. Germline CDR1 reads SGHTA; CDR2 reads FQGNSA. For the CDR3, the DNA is TGTGCCAGCAGCTTAGGGACAGGGGAGACCCAGTACTTC. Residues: CASSLGTGETQYF.

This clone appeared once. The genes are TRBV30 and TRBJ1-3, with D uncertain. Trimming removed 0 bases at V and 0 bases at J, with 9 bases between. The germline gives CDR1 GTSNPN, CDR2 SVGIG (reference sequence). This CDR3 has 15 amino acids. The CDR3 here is CAWSVELYSGNTIYF. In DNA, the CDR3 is TGTGCCTGGAGTGTCGAACTTTACTCTGGAAACACCATATATTTT.

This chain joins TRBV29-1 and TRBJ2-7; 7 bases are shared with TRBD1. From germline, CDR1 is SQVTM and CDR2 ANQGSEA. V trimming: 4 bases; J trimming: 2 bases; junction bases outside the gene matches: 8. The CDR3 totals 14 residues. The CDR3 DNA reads TGCAGCGTTGGCATTCTCGGACAGGCCTACGAGCAGTACTTC. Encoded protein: CSVGILGQAYEQYF.

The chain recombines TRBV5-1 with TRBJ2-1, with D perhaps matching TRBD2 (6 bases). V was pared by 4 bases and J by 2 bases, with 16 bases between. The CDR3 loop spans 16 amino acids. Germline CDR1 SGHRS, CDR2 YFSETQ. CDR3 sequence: CASSREPSATYNEQFF. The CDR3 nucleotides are TGCGCCAGCAGCCGGGAGCCTTCGGCTACCTACAATGAGCAGTTCTTC.

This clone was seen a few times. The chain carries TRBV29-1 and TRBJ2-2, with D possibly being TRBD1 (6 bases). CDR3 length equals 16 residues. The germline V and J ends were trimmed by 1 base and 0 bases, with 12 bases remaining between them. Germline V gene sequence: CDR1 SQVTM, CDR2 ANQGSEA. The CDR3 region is CSVEGNRAPNTGELFF. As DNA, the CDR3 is TGCAGCGTTGAAGGGAACAGGGCTCCGAACACCGGGGAGCTGTTTTTT.

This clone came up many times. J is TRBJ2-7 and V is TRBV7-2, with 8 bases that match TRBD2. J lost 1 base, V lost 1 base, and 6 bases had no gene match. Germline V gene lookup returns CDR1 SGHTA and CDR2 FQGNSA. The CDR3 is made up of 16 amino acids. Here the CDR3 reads CASSLDGGGISYEQYF. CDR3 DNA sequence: TGTGCCAGCAGCTTAGATGGCGGGGGGATTTCCTACGAGCAGTACTTC.

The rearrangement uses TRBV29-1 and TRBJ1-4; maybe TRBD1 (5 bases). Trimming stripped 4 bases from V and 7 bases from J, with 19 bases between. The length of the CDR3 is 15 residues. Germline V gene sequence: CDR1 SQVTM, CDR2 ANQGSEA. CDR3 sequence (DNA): TGCAGCGTTGGACGGTCGGGGCAGGGTGGTGAAAAACTGTTTTTT. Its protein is CSVGRSGQGGEKLFF.

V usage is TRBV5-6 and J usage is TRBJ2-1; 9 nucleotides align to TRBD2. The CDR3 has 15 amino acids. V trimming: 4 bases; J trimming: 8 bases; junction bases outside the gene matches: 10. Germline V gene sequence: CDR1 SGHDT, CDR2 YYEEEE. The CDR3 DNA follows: TGTGCCAGCAGCCTGGGACTAGCCTCCCATCATGAGCAGTTCTTC. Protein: CASSLGLASHHEQFF.

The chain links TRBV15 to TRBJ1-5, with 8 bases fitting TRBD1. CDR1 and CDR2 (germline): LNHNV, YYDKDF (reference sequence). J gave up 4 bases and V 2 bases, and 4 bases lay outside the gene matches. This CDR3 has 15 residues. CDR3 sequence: CATSRRTGRNQPQHF. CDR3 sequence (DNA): TGTGCCACCAGCAGAAGGACAGGGCGGAATCAGCCCCAGCATTTT.

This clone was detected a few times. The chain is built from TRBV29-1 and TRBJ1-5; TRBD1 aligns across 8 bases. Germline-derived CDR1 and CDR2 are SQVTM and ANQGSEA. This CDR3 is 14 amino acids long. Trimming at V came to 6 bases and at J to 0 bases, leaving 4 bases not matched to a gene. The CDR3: CSVRQGSSNQPQHF. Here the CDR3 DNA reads TGCAGCGTGAGACAGGGGTCTAGCAATCAGCCCCAGCATTTT.

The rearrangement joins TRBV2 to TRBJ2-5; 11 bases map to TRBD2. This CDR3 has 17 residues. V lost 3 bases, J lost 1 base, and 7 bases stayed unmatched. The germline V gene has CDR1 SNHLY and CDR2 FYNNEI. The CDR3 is CASSELTSGGFQETQYF. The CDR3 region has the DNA TGTGCCAGCAGTGAGCTCACTAGCGGGGGCTTCCAAGAGACCCAGTACTTC.

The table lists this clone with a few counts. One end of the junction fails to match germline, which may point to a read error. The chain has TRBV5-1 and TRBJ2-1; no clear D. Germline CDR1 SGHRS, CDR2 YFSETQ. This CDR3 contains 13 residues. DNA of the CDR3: TGCGCCAGCAGCCTGGCTTCCTCCAATGAGCAGTTCTTC. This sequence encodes CASSLASSNEQFF.

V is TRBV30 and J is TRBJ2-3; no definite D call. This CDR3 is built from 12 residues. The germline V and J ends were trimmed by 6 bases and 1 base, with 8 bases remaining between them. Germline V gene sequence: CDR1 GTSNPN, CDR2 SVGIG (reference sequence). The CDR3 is CACSPGTDTQYF. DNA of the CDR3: TGTGCCTGCTCGCCCGGCACAGATACGCAGTATTTT.

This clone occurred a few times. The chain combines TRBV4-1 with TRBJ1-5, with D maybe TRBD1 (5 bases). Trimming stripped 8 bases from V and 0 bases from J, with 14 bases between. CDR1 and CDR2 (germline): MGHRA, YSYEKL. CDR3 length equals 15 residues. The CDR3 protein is CASVPGLYSNQPQHF. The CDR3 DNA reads TGCGCCAGCGTACCGGGACTATATAGCAATCAGCCCCAGCATTTT.

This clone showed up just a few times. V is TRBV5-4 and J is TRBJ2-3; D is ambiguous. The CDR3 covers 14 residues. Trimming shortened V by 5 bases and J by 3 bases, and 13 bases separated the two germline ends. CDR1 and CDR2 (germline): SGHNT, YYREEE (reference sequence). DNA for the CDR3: TGTGCCAGCAGGTGGAGTTTGGAAACAGATACGCAGTATTTT. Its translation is CASRWSLETDTQYF.

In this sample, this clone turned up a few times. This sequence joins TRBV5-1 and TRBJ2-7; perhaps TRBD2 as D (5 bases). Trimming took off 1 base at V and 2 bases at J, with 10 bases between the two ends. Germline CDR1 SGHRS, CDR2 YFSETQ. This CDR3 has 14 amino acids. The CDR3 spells CASSLSGSTYEQYF. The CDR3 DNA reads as TGCGCCAGCAGCTTGTCGGGGAGTACCTACGAGCAGTACTTC.

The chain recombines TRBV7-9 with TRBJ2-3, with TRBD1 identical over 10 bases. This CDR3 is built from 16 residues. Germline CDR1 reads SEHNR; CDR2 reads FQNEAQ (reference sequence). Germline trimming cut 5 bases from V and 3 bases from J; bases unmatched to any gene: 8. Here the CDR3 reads CASSTGTGAYTDTQYF. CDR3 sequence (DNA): TGTGCCAGCAGCACCGGGACAGGGGCGTATACAGATACGCAGTATTTT. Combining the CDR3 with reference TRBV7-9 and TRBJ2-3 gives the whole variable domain DTGVSQNPRHKITKRGQNVTFRCDPISEHNRLYWYRQTLGQGPEFLTYFQNEAQLEKSRLLSDRFSAERPKGSFSTLEIQRTEQGDSAMYLCASSTGTGAYTDTQYFGPGTRLTVL.

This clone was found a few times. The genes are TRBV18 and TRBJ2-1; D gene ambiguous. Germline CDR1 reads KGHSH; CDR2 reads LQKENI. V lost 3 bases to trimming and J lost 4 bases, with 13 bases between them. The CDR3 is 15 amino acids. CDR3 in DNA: TGTGCCAGCTCACCTAACAGAGCCTTATACAATGAGCAGTTCTTC. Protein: CASSPNRALYNEQFF.

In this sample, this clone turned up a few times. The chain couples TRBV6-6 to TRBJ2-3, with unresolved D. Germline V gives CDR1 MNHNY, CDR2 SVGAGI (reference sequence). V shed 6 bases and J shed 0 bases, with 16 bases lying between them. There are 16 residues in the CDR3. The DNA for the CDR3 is TGTGCCAGCAGAAACCCGGCTCTTATAAGCACAGATACGCAGTATTTT. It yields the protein CASRNPALISTDTQYF.

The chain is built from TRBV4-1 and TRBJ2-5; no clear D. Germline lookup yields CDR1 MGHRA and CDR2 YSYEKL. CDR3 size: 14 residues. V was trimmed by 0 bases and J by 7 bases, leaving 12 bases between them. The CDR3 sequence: CASSQDAGLGTQYF. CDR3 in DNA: TGCGCCAGCAGCCAAGATGCCGGTCTCGGGACCCAGTACTTC.

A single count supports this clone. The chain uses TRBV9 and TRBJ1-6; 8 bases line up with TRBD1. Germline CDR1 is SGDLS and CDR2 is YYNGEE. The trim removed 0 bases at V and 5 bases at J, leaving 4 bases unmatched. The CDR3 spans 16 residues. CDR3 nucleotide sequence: TGTGCCAGCAGCGTAGCGTGGACAGGGAATAATTCACCCCTCCACTTT. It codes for CASSVAWTGNNSPLHF.

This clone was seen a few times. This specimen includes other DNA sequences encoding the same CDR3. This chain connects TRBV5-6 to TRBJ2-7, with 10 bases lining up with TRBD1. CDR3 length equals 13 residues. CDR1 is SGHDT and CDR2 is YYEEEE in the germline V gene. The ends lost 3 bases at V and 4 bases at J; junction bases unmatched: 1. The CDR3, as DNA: TGTGCCAGCAGCTGGGGACAGGGGTACGAGCAGTACTTC. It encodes CASSWGQGYEQYF.

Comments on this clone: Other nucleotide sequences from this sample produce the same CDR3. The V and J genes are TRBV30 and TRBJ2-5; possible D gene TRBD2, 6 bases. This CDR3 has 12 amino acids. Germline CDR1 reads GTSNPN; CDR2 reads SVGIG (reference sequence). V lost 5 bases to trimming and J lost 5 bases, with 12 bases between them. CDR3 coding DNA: TGTGCCTGGTCGAGTGGGAGGGAGACCCAGTACTTC. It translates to CAWSSGRETQYF.

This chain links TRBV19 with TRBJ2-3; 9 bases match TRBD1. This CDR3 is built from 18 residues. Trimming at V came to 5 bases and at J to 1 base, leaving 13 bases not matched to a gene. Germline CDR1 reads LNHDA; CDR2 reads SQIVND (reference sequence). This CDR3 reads CASSRLGTGSFRTDTQYF. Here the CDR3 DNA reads TGTGCCAGTAGTCGGTTGGGGACAGGGAGTTTCCGCACAGATACGCAGTATTTT.

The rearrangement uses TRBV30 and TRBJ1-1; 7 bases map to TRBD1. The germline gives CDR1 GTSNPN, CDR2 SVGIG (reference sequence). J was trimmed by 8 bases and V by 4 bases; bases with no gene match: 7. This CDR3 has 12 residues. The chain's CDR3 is CAWKRGPGEAFF. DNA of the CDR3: TGTGCCTGGAAAAGGGGGCCAGGGGAAGCTTTCTTT.

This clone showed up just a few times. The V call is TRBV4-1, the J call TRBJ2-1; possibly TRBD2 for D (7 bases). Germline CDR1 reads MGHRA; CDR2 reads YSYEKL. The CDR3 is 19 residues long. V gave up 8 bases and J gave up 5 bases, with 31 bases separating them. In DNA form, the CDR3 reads TGCGCCAGCCGAGCCAAGTTGGGGGGGAACAGGGTTCCCAACAATGAGCAGTTCTTC. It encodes CASRAKLGGNRVPNNEQFF.

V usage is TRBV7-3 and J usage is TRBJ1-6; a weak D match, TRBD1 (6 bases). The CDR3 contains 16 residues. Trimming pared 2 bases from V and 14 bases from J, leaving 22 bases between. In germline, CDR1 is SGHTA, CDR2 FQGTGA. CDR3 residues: CASSLSGGQPSMALHF. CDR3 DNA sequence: TGTGCCAGCAGCTTATCGGGAGGACAGCCATCCATGGCCCTCCACTTT. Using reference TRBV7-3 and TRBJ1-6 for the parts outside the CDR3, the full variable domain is GAGVSQTPSNKVTEKGKYVELRCDPISGHTALYWYRQSLGQGPEFLIYFQGTGAADDSGLPNDRFFAVRPEGSVSTLKIQRTERGDSAVYLCASSLSGGQPSMALHFGNGTRLTVT.

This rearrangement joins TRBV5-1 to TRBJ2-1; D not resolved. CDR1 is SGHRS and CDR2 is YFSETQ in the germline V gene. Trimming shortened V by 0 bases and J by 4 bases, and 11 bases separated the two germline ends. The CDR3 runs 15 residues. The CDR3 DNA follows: TGCGCCAGCAGCTTGGGAGGCGAAGGGTACAATGAGCAGTTCTTC. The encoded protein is CASSLGGEGYNEQFF.

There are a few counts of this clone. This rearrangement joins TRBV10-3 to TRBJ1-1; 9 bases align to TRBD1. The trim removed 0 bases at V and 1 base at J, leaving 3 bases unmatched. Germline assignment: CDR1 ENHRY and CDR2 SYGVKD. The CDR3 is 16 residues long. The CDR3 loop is CAISESKGQGNTEAFF. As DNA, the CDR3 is TGTGCCATCAGTGAGTCAAAGGGACAGGGGAACACTGAAGCTTTCTTT.

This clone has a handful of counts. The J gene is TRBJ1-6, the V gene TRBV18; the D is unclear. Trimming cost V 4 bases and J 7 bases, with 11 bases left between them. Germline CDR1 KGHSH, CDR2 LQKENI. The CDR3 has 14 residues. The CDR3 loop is CASSQDQDNSPLHF. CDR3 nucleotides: TGTGCCAGCTCACAGGACCAGGACAATTCACCCCTCCACTTT.